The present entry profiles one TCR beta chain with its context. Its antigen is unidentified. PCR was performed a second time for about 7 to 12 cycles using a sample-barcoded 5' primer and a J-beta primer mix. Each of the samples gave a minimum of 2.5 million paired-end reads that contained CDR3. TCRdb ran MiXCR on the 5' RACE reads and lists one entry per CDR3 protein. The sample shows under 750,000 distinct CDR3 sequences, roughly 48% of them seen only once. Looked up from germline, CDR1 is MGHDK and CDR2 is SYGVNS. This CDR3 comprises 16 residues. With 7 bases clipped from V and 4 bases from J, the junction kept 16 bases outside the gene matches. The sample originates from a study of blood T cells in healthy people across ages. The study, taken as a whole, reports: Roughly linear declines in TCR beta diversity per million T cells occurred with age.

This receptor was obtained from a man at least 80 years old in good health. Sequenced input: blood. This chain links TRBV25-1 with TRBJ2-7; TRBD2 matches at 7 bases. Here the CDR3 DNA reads TGTGCCAGCACCCAAACCGGTGGAGGACTAGTGTACGAGCAGTACTTC. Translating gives CASTQTGGGLVYEQYF.